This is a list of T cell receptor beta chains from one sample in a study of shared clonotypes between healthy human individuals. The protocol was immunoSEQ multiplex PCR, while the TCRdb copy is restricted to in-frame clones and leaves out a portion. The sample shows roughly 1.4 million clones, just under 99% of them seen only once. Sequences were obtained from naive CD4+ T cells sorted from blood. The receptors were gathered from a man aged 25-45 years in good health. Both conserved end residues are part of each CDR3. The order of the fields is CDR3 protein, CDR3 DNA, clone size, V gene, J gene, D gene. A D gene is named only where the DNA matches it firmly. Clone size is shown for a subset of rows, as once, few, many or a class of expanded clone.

CDR3: CASSEGLGQGVYEQYF; DNA: TGTGCCAGCAGCGAAGGACTCGGACAGGGGGTCTACGAGCAGTACTTC; size: -; V: TRBV9; J: TRBJ2-7; D: TRBD1
CDR3: CASSPRDRGETQYF; DNA: TGTGCCAGCAGCCCACGGGACAGGGGGGAGACCCAGTACTTC; size: -; V: TRBV9; J: TRBJ2-5; D: TRBD1
CDR3: CASSRNLAGTNEQFF; DNA: TGTGCCAGCAGCCGGAACCTAGCGGGTACCAATGAGCAGTTCTTC; size: -; V: TRBV7-6; J: TRBJ2-1; D: TRBD2
CDR3: CASSQSVLRGQPQHF; DNA: TGTGCCAGCAGCCAATCGGTTCTGCGGGGTCAGCCCCAGCATTTT; size: -; V: TRBV16; J: TRBJ1-5; D: -
CDR3: CASIPGLKGSNQPQHF; DNA: TGTGCCAGCATTCCAGGGTTGAAGGGTAGCAATCAGCCCCAGCATTTT; size: once; V: TRBV28; J: TRBJ1-5; D: -
CDR3: CASSPGGATYEQYF; DNA: TGTGCCAGCAGCCCTGGGGGAGCGACCTACGAGCAGTACTTC; size: -; V: TRBV27; J: TRBJ2-7; D: -
CDR3: CASSSTGFKGNEQFF; DNA: TGTGCCAGCAGCTCGACAGGGTTCAAAGGAAATGAGCAGTTCTTC; size: once; V: TRBV9; J: TRBJ2-1; D: TRBD1
CDR3: CASSFPDRVGNTIYF; DNA: TGTGCCAGCAGTTTCCCGGACAGGGTGGGAAACACCATATATTTT; size: -; V: TRBV28; J: TRBJ1-3; D: TRBD1
CDR3: CASAGGWLNQPQHF; DNA: TGTGCCAGTGCCGGAGGTTGGCTAAATCAGCCCCAGCATTTT; size: -; V: TRBV19; J: TRBJ1-5; D: -
CDR3: CASSEAGEQYF; DNA: TGTGCCAGCAGTGAAGCTGGCGAGCAGTACTTC; size: -; V: TRBV2; J: TRBJ2-7; D: -
CDR3: CASSELTASYEQYF; DNA: TGCGCCAGCAGTGAATTAACAGCCTCCTACGAGCAGTACTTC; size: -; V: TRBV10-2; J: TRBJ2-7; D: -
CDR3: CASSGLAGTYEQYF; DNA: TGTGCCAGCAGCGGTTTAGCGGGGACCTACGAGCAGTACTTC; size: -; V: TRBV9; J: TRBJ2-7; D: TRBD2
CDR3: CATSRASTGVKLPDEQYF; DNA: TGTGCCACCAGCAGAGCCTCTACAGGAGTAAAGCTCCCCGACGAGCAGTACTTC; size: -; V: TRBV15; J: TRBJ2-7; D: -
CDR3: CATSPTGRSNQPQHF; DNA: TGTGCCACCAGTCCGACAGGGAGAAGCAATCAGCCCCAGCATTTT; size: -; V: TRBV15; J: TRBJ1-5; D: TRBD1
CDR3: CASGPGGYEQYF; DNA: TGTGCCAGCGGGCCAGGGGGCTACGAGCAGTACTTC; size: -; V: TRBV28; J: TRBJ2-7; D: TRBD1
CDR3: CASSLAGSGSTEAFF; DNA: TGCGCCAGCAGCTTGGCTGGCTCGGGAAGCACTGAAGCTTTCTTT; size: -; V: TRBV5-1; J: TRBJ1-1; D: -
CDR3: CASSLVADTYEQYF; DNA: TGCGCCAGCAGCTTGGTGGCAGACACGTACGAGCAGTACTTC; size: -; V: TRBV5-1; J: TRBJ2-7; D: -
CDR3: CATRTDHHEQYF; DNA: TGTGCCACCAGAACCGATCACCACGAGCAGTACTTC; size: -; V: TRBV2; J: TRBJ2-7; D: -
CDR3: CARSSNGAQYF; DNA: TGTGCCAGGAGCTCGAATGGGGCCCAGTACTTC; size: -; V: TRBV19; J: TRBJ2-5; D: -
CDR3: CASSVGTGPNTGELFF; DNA: TGTGCCAGCAGCGTAGGGACAGGGCCGAACACCGGGGAGCTGTTTTTT; size: -; V: TRBV9; J: TRBJ2-2; D: TRBD1
CDR3: CASSLLFGSQETQYF; DNA: TGCGCCAGCAGCTTGTTATTCGGGAGTCAAGAGACCCAGTACTTC; size: -; V: TRBV5-1; J: TRBJ2-5; D: -